Shown below are 2 T cell receptor beta chains from a single sample sequenced in a study of blood T cell repertoires in COVID-19 (dated by TCRdb to about 2020). Library preparation employed the immunoSEQ multiplex PCR assay. In its TCRdb copy, this immuneACCESS table keeps in-frame sequences only and misses some clones. Where compared with another copy, unresolved V genes explain less than half of these, and the others have no known cause. The sample table shows about 250,000 clones, and under 90% are seen once. The top ten hold around 15% of the sample. Sequenced: PBMCs or T cells enriched from blood (not recorded which). Every receptor here comes from a man aged 18 to 29 who had recovered from COVID-19.

The chain recombines TRBV27 with TRBJ1-1, with 9 bases identical to TRBD1. Looked up from germline, CDR1 is MNHEY and CDR2 is SMNVEV (reference sequence). V dropped 4 bases and J dropped 10; count of bases not matched to a gene: 10. This CDR3 has 14 amino acids. CDR3 DNA: TGTGCCAGCAGTTCCCCCCACAGGGGGCAGGGAGCTTTCTTT. This gives the protein CASSSPHRGQGAFF.

The CDR3 nucleotides are TGTGCCAGTACCCCCAGGGGACAGGGGGGGGACACTGAAGCTTTCTTT. It specifies CASTPRGQGGDTEAFF. This sequence joins TRBV19 and TRBJ1-1; 11 bases are shared with TRBD1. This CDR3 has 16 residues. Per germline, CDR1 LNHDA and CDR2 SQIVND (reference sequence). Losses at the gene ends were 7 bases for V and 3 bases for J; bases not matched to a gene: 10.